This TCR beta chain comes out of a study of blood T cell repertoires in COVID-19. For the study at large: The United States, Italy and Spain provided the acute and convalescent COVID-19 samples. T cells, B-cell-depleted T cells, or PBMCs provided the cDNA or gDNA that served as material.

Original data processing: Amplification with reference gene primers provided the estimates of nucleated cell counts. Clones were read by immunoSEQ multiplex PCR, and TCRdb kept only the in-frame ones, dropping some. That table is the source of V, J and clone size, and D and trimming were worked out from the DNA. The sample holds a few hundred thousand clones, about 79% seen once. This clone was seen a few times. The V gene end was trimmed by 1 base and the J gene end by 4 bases; junction bases not matched to a gene: 4. CDR3 length: 16 amino acids. Germline lookup yields CDR1 LGHNA and CDR2 YNFKEQ. Sample: peripheral blood. The TCR sequence derives from a woman between 35 and 50 years old who had recovered from COVID-19. The rearrangement joins TRBV4-2 to TRBJ1-2; 12 bases line up with TRBD1. This CDR3 reads CASSQAGTGGGYGYTF. CDR3 in DNA: TGTGCCAGCAGCCAAGCCGGGACAGGGGGCGGCTATGGCTACACCTTC.